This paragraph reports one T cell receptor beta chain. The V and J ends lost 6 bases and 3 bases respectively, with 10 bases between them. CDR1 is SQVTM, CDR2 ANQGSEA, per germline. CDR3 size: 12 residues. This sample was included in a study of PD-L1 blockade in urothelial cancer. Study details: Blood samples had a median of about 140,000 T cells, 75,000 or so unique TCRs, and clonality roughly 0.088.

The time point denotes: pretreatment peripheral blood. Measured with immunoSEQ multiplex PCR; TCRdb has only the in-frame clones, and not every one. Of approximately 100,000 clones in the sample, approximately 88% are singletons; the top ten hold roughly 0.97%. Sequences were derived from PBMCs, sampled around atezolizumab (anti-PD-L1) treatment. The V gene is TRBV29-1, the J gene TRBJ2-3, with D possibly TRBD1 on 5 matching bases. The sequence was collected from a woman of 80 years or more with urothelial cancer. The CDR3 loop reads CSVRQGTDTQYF. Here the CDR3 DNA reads TGCAGCGTGAGGCAGGGTACAGATACGCAGTATTTT.